Listed below are T cell receptor beta chains from one sample, sequenced in a study of beta chain features in type 1 diabetes. Sequencing was performed with immunoSEQ multiplex PCR; in TCRdb, only in-frame clones are kept and a portion is missing. This table holds under 45,000 clones, 50% found once. The sequenced material came from stem cell memory CD4+ T cells from blood. These receptors originate from a woman aged 25 to 45 in good health. CDR3s include the opening cysteine and the closing phenylalanine or tryptophan. The order of the fields is J gene, V gene, D gene, clone size, CDR3 DNA, CDR3 protein. The D gene is left open where the match is weak. Not every row has a clone size; where given, it reads once, few, many or a size class.

TRBJ2-7,TRBV25-1,TRBD2,-,TGTGCCAGCAGCGGGGGGGACGGAAGCTCCTACGAGCAGTACTTC,CASSGGDGSSYEQYF
TRBJ2-3,TRBV27,-,-,TGTGCCACGGGGGGCAAAGGCCTCAGCACAGATACGCAGTATTTT,CATGGKGLSTDTQYF
TRBJ2-3,TRBV28,TRBD2,once,TGTCCCAGCAGTTCAGGAACCGGGACTAGCGGCACAGATACGCAGTATTTT,CPSSSGTGTSGTDTQYF
TRBJ2-2,TRBV7-2,TRBD2,few,TGTGCCAGCAAATCCGGAGGGCGGGAGGCCGGGGAGCTGTTTTTT,CASKSGGREAGELFF
TRBJ2-5,TRBV7-8,-,few,TGTGCCAGCAGCTTATCGGGAGCAAGAGGAGAGACCCAGTACTTC,CASSLSGARGETQYF
TRBJ1-1,TRBV29-1,TRBD1,-,TGCAGCGTTGAAGGGTGGACAGGGCTTATGAACACTGAAGCTTTCTTT,CSVEGWTGLMNTEAFF
TRBJ2-7,TRBV28,-,once,TGTGCCAGCAGTTCCCACCCGGACAGATCCTACGAGCAGTACTTC,CASSSHPDRSYEQYF
TRBJ2-1,TRBV19,-,few,TGTGCCACAACAGTAAGGAATGAGCAGTTCTTC,CATTVRNEQFF
TRBJ2-5,TRBV7-9,TRBD2,-,TGTGCCAGCAGCTGGTGGGGACTAGCGGGACACCAAGAGACCCAGTACTTC,CASSWWGLAGHQETQYF
TRBJ2-1,TRBV7-3,-,-,TGTGCCAGCAGCTTAAGAGGCTCGAGCTCCTACAATGAGCAGTTCTTC,CASSLRGSSSYNEQFF
TRBJ2-7,TRBV19,-,few,TGTGCCAGTAGTAGCGTTTCGGAGGGCCGCCACGAGCAGTACTTC,CASSSVSEGRHEQYF
TRBJ2-7,TRBV25-1,TRBD2,-,TGTGCCAGCAGGGGGACTAGCGGGAGTCCCTACGAGCAGTACTTC,CASRGTSGSPYEQYF
TRBJ1-4,TRBV7-9,TRBD1,-,TGTGCCAGCAGCAAACAGGGGCGCAGTTATGAAAAACTGTTTTTT,CASSKQGRSYEKLFF
TRBJ1-3,TRBV28,-,-,TGTGCCAGCAGACAGACAGTACCTTGGGTCTCTGGAAACACCATATATTTT,CASRQTVPWVSGNTIYF
TRBJ2-5,TRBV19,-,-,TGTGCCAGTAGTATTGGCAGGGGCATAGAAGAGACCCAGTACTTC,CASSIGRGIEETQYF